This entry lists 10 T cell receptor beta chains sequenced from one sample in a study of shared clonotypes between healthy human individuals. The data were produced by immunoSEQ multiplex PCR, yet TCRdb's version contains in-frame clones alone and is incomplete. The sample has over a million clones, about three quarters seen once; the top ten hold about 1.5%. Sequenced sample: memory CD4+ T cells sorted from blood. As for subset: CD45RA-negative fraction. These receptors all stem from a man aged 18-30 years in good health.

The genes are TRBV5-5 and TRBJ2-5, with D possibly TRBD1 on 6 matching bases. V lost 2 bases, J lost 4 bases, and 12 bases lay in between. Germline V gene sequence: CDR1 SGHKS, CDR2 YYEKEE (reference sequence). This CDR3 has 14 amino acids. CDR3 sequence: CASSFTGSAETQYF. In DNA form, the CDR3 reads TGTGCCAGCAGCTTCACAGGGTCAGCAGAGACCCAGTACTTC.

This CDR3 reads CASSDSGAATYNEQFF. CDR3 coding DNA: TGCGCCAGCAGTGACTCCGGAGCGGCTACTTACAATGAGCAGTTCTTC. The genes are TRBV10-1 and TRBJ2-1, with TRBD2 as a possible D gene (5 bases). V shed 3 bases and J shed 4 bases, with 16 bases lying between them. The germline V gene has CDR1 WNHNN and CDR2 SYGVQD (reference sequence). The CDR3 is made up of 16 amino acids.

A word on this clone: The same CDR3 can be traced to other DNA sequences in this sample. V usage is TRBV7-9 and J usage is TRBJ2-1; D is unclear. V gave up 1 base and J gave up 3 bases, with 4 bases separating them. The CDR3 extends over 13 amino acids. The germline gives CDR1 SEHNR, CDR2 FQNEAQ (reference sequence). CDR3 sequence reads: CASSLGSYNEQFF. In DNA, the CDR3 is TGTGCCAGCAGCTTAGGTAGCTACAATGAGCAGTTCTTC.

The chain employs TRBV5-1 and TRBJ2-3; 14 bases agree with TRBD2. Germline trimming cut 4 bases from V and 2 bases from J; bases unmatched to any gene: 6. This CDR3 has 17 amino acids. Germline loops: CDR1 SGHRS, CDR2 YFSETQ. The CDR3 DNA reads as TGCGCCAGCAGCCCGACTAGCGGGGGGGCCTTCACAGATACGCAGTATTTT. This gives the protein CASSPTSGGAFTDTQYF.

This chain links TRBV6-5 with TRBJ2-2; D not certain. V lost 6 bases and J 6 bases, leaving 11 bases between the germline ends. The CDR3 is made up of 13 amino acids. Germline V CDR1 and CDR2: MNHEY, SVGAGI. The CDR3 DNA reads TGTGCCAGCAGCAAATTCCACTCCGGGGAGCTGTTTTTT. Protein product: CASSKFHSGELFF.

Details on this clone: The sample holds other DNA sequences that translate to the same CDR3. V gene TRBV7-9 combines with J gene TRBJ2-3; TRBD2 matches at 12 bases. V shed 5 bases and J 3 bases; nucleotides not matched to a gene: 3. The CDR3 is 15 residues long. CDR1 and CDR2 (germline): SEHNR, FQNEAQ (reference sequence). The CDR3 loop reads CASSLGLAGTDTQYF. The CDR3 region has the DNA TGTGCCAGCAGCCTTGGACTAGCGGGGACAGATACGCAGTATTTT.

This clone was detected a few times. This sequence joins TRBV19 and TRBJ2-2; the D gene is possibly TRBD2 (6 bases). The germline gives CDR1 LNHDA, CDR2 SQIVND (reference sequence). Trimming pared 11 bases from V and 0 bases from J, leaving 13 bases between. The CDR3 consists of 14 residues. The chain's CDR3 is CAAEGDSNTGELFF. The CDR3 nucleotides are TGTGCCGCGGAGGGCGATTCGAACACCGGGGAGCTGTTTTTT.

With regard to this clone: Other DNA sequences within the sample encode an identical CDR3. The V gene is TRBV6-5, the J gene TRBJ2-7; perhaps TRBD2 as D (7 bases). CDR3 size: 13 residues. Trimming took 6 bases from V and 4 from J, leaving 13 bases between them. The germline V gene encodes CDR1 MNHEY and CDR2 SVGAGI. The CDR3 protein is CASSRAGAYEQYF. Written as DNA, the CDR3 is TGTGCCAGCAGCCGTGCGGGGGCGTACGAGCAGTACTTC.

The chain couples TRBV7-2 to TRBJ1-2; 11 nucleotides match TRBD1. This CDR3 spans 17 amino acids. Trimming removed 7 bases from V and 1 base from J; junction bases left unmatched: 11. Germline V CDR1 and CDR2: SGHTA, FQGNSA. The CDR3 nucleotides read TGTGCCAGCACCTCCGGACAGGGGGCGCTCGGTAACTATGGCTACACCTTC. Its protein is CASTSGQGALGNYGYTF.

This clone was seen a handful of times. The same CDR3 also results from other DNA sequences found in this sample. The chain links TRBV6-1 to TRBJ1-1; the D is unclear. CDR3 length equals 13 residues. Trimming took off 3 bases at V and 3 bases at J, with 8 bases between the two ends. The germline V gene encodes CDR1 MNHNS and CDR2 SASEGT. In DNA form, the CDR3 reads TGTGCCAGCAGTGACAGGTCACACACTGAAGCTTTCTTT. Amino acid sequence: CASSDRSHTEAFF.